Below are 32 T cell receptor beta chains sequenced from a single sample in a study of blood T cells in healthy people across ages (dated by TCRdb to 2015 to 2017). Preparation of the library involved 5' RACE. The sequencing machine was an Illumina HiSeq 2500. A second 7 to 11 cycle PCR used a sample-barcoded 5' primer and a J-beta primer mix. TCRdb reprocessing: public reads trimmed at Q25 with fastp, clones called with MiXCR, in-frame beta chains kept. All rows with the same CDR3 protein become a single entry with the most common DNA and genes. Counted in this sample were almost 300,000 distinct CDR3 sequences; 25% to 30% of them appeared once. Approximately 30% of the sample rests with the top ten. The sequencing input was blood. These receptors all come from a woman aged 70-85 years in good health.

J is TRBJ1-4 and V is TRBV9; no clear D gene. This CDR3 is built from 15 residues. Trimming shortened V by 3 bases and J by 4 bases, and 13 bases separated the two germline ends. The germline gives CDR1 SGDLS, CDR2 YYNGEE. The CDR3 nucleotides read TGTGCCAGCAGCGCCATGGGCAGAAGTAATGAAAAACTGTTTTTT. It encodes CASSAMGRSNEKLFF. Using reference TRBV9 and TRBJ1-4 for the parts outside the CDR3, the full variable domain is DSGVTQTPKHLITATGQRVTLRCSPRSGDLSVYWYQQSLDQGLQFLIQYYNGEERAKGNILERFSAQQFPDLHSELNLSSLELGDSALYFCASSAMGRSNEKLFFGSGTQLSVL.

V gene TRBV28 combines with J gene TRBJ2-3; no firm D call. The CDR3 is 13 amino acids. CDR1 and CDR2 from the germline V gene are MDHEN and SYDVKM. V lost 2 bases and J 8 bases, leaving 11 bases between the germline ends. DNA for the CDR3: TGTGCCAGCAGTTTAAATCCGGCAAGTACGCAGTATTTT. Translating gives CASSLNPASTQYF.

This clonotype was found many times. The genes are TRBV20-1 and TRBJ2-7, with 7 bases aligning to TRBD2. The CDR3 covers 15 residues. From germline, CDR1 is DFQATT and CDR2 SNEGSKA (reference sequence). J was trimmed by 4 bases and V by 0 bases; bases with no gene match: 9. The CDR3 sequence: CSARDQGAGIYEQYF. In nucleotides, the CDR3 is TGCAGTGCTAGAGATCAGGGAGCGGGAATATACGAGCAGTACTTC.

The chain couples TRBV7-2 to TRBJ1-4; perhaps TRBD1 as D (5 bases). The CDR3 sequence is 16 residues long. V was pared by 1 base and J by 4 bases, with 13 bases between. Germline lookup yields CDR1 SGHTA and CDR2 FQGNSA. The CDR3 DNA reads TGTGCCAGCAGCTTAGTTTCGACAGATAGTAATGAAAAACTGTTTTTT. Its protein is CASSLVSTDSNEKLFF.

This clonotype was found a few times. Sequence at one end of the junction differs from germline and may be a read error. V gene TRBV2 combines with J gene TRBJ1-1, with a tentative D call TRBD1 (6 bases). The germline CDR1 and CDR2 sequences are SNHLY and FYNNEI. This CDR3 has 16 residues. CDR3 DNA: TGTGCCAGCAGCAGGGACAAGGCGGCGGGGGACACTGGAGCTTTCTTT. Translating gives CASSRDKAAGDTGAFF.

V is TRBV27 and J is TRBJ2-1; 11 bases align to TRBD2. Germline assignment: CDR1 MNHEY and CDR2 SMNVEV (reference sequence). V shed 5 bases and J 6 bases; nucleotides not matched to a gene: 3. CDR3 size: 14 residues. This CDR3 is CASSLAGGGNEQFF. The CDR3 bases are TGTGCCAGCAGTCTAGCGGGGGGTGGCAATGAGCAGTTCTTC.

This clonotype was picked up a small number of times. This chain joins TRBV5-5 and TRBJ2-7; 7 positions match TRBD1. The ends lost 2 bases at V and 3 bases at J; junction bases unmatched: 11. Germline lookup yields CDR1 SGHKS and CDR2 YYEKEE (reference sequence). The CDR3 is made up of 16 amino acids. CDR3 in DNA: TGTGCCAGCAGCTTCAATGTTGGGGGACAGTACTACGAGCAGTACTTC. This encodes CASSFNVGGQYYEQYF.

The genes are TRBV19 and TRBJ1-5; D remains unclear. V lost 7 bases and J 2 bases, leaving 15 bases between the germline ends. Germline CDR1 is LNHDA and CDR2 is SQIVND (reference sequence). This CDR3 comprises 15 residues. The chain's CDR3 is CASTHLGLGNQPQHF. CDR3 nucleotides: TGTGCCAGTACCCACCTGGGTCTGGGCAATCAGCCCCAGCATTTT.

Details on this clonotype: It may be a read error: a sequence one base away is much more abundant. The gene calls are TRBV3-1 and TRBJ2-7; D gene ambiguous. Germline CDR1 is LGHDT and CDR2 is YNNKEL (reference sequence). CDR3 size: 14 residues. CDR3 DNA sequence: TGTGCCAGCAGCCCGCTGAGTTCCCGTTCCGAGCAGTGCTTC. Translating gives CASSPLSSRSEQCF.

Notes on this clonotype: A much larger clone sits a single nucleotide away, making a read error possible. CDR3 nucleotides: TGTGCCAGCAGCAGTGGGGCGGGGGGGATGGCCAAAAACATTCAGTACTTC. Translation: CASSSGAGGMAKNIQYF. The chain links TRBV28 to TRBJ2-4; 9 nucleotides match TRBD2. The V segment lost 6 bases and the J segment 1 base; nucleotides outside the gene matches: 10. This CDR3 spans 17 amino acids. The germline V gene encodes CDR1 MDHEN and CDR2 SYDVKM.

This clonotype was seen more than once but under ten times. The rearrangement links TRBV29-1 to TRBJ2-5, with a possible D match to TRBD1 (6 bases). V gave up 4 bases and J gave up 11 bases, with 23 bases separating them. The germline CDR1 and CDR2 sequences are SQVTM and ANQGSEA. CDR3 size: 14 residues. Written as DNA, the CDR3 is TGCAGCGTTGTCAAGTCAGGCCGTTCAGGGGAGCAGTACTTC. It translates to CSVVKSGRSGEQYF.

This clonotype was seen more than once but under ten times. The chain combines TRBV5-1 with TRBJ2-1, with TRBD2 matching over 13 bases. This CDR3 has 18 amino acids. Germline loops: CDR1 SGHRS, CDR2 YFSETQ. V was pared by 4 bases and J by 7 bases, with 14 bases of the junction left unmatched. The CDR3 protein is CASSHEGLAGLGQNEQFF. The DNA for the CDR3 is TGCGCCAGCAGCCACGAGGGACTAGCGGGACTGGGGCAGAATGAGCAGTTCTTC.

CDR3: CSARPGLAGGTYNEQFF. DNA for the CDR3: TGCAGTGCTAGACCTGGACTAGCGGGAGGAACATACAATGAGCAGTTCTTC. The chain employs TRBV20-1 and TRBJ2-1; TRBD2 matches 14 bases. Germline V gene sequence: CDR1 DFQATT, CDR2 SNEGSKA (reference sequence). The CDR3 loop spans 17 amino acids. J lost 4 bases, V lost 2 bases, and 7 bases had no gene match.

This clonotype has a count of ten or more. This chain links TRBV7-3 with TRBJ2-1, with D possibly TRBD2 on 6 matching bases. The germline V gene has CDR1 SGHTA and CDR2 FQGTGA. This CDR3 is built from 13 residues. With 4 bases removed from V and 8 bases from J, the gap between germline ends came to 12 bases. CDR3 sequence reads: CASSSTGGDEQFF. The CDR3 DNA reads TGTGCCAGCAGCTCAACAGGCGGGGATGAGCAGTTCTTC.

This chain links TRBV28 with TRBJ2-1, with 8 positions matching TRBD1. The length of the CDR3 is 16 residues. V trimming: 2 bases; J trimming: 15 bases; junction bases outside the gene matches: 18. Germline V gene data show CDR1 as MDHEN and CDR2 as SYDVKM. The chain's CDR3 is CASSLTHEGQAGSRFF. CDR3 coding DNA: TGTGCCAGCAGTTTAACCCATGAGGGACAGGCGGGGAGTCGGTTCTTC.

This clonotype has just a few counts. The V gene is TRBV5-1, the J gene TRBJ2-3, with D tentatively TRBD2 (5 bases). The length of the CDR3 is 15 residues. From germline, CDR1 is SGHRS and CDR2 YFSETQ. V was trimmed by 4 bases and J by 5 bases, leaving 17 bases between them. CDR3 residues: CASSSKRASGDTQYF. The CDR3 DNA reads TGCGCCAGCAGCAGCAAGCGAGCAAGCGGAGATACGCAGTATTTT.

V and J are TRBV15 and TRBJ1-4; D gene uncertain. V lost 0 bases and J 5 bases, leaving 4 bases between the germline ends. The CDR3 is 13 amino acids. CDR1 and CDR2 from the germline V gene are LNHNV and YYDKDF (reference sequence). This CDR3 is CATSRDLNEKLFF. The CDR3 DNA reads TGTGCCACCAGCAGAGATTTGAATGAAAAACTGTTTTTT.

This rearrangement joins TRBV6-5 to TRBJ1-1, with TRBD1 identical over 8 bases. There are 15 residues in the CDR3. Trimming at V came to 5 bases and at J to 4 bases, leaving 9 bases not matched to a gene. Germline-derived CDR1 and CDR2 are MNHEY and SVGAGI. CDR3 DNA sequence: TGTGCCAGCAGTCAAGGACAGGGAGGTGGCACTGAAGCTTTCTTT. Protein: CASSQGQGGGTEAFF.

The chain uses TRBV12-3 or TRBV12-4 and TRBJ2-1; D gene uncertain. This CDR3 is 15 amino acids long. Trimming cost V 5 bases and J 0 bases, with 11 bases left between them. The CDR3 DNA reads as TGTGCCAGCAGTCCAGGACGCCCCTCCTACAATGAGCAGTTCTTC. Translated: CASSPGRPSYNEQFF.

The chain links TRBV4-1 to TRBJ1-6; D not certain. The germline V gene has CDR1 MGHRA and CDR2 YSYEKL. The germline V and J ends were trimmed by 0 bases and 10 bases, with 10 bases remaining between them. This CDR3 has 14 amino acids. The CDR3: CASSQDSGRSPLHF. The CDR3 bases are TGCGCCAGCAGCCAAGATTCCGGGAGATCACCCCTCCACTTT.

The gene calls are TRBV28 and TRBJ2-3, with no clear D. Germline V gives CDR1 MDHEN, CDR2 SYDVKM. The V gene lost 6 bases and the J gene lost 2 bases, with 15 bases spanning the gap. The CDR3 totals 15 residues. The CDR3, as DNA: TGTGCCAGCAGGGGCAGAATTAGTTTCACAGATACGCAGTATTTT. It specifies CASRGRISFTDTQYF.

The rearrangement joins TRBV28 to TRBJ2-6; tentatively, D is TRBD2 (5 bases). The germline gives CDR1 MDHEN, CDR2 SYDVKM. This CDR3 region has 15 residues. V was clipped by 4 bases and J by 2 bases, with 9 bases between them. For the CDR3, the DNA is TGTGCCAGCAGTTCCGGGGAACCTGGGGCCAACGTCCTGACTTTC. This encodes CASSSGEPGANVLTF.

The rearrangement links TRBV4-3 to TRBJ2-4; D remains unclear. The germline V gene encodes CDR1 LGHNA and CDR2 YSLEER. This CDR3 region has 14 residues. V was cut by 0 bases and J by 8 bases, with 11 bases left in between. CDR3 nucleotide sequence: TGCGCCAGCAGCCAAGATCGGGCCCGGGACATTCAGTACTTC. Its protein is CASSQDRARDIQYF.

This chain's CDR3 is CASGETGASSEQFF. The CDR3 nucleotides are TGTGCCAGCGGAGAGACAGGAGCGTCGAGTGAGCAGTTCTTC. The chain links TRBV12-3 or TRBV12-4 to TRBJ2-1; the D gene is possibly TRBD1 (6 bases). The CDR3 spans 14 residues. Trimming left V 8 bases short and J 9 bases short, with 20 bases between.

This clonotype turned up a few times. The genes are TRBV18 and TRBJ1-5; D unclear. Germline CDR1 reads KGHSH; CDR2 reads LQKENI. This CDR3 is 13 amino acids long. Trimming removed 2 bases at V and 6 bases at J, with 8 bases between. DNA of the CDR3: TGTGCCAGCTCACCAGACGGGATTCAGCCCCAGCATTTT. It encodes CASSPDGIQPQHF.

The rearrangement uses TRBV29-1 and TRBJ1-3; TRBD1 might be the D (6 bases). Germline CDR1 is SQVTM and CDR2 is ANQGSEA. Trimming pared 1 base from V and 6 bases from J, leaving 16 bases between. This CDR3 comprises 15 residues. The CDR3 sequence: CSVEAGVGAVNTIYF. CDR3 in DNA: TGCAGCGTTGAAGCGGGGGTGGGGGCCGTAAACACCATATATTTT.

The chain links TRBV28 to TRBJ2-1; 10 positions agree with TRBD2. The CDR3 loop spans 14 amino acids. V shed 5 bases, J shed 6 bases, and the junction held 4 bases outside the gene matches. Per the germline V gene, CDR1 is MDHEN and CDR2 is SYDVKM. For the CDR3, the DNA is TGTGCCAGCAGTCCCAGCGGGGGGGGCAATGAGCAGTTCTTC. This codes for CASSPSGGGNEQFF.

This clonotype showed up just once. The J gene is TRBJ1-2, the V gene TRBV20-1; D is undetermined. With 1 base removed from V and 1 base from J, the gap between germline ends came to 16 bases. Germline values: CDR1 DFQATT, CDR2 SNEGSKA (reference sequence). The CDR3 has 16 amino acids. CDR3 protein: CSARATGRSLNYGYTF. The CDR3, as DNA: TGCAGTGCTAGAGCGACGGGAAGGAGTCTTAACTATGGCTACACCTTC.

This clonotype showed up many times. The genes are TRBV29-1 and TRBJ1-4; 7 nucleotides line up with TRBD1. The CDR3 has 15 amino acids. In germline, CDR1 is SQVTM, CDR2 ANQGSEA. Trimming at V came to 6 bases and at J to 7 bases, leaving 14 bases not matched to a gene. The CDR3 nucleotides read TGCAGCGTGGGGACAGTAAGGGGTGCTAGTGAAAAACTGTTTTTT. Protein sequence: CSVGTVRGASEKLFF.

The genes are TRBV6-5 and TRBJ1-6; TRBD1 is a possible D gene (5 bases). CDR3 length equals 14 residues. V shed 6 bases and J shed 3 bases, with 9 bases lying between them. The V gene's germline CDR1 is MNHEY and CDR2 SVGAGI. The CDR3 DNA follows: TGTGCCAGCAGAGACAGAATCTATAATTCACCCCTCCACTTT. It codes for CASRDRIYNSPLHF.

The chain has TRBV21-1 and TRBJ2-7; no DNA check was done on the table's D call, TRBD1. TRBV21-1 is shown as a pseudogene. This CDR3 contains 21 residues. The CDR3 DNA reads TGTGCCAGCAGCAACTCTGGTAGCTTGAGGTTATTCGAGGACAGACAATACGAGCAGTACTTC. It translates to CASSNSGSLRLFEDRQYEQYF.

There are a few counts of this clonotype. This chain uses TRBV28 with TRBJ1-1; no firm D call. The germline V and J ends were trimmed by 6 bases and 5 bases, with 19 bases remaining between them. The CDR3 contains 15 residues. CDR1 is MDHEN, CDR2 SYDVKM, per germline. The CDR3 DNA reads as TGTGCCAGCAGCACACCCGGACGGGTCGGGACTGAAGCTTTCTTT. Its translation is CASSTPGRVGTEAFF. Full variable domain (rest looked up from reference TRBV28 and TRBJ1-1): DVKVTQSSRYLVKRTGEKVFLECVQDMDHENMFWYRQDPGLGLRLIYFSYDVKMKEKGDIPEGYSVSREKKERFSLILESASTNQTSMYLCASSTPGRVGTEAFFGQGTRLTVV.